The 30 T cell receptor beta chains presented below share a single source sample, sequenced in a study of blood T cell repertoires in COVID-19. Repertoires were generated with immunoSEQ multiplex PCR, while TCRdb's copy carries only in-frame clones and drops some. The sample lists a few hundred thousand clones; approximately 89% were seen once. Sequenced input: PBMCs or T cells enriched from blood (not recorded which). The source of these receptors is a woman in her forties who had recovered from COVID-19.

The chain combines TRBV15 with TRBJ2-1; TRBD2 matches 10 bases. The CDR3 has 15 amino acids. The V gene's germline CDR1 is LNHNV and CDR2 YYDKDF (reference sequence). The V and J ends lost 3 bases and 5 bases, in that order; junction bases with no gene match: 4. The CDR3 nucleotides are TGTGCCACCAGCAGCCTAGCGGGGGCCCACAATGAGCAGTTCTTC. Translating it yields CATSSLAGAHNEQFF. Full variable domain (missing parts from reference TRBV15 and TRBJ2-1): DAMVIQNPRYQVTQFGKPVTLSCSQTLNHNVMYWYQQKSSQAPKLLFHYYDKDFNNEADTPDNFQSRRPNTSFCFLDIRSPGLGDTAMYLCATSSLAGAHNEQFFGPGTRLTVL.

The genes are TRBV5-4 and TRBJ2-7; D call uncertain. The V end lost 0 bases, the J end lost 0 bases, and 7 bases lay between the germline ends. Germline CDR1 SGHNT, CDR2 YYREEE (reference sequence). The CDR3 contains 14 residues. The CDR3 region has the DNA TGTGCCAGCAGCTTGGGTCAGATCTCCTACGAGCAGTACTTC. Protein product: CASSLGQISYEQYF. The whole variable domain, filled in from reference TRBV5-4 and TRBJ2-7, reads ETGVTQSPTHLIKTRGQQVTLRCSSQSGHNTVSWYQQALGQGPQFIFQYYREEENGRGNFPPRFSGLQFPNYSSELNVNALELDDSALYLCASSLGQISYEQYFGPGTRLTVT.

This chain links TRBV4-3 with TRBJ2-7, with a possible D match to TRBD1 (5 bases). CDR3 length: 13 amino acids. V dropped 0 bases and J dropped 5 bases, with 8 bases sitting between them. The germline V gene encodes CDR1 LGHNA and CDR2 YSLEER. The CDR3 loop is CASSQERGHEQYF. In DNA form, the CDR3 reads TGCGCCAGCAGCCAAGAAAGGGGCCACGAGCAGTACTTC.

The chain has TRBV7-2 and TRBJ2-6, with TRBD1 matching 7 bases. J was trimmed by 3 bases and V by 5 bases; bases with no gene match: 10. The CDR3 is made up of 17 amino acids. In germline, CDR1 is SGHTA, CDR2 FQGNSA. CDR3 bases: TGTGCCAGCAGCCTAGACAGGGTGGAGGTTGGGGCCAACGTCCTGACTTTC. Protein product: CASSLDRVEVGANVLTF.

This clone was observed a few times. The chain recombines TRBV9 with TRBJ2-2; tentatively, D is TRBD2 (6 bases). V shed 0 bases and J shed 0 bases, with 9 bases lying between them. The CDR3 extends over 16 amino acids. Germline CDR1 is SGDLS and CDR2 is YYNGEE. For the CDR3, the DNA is TGTGCCAGCAGCGTAGTGGCTAGCGCGAACACCGGGGAGCTGTTTTTT. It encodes CASSVVASANTGELFF.

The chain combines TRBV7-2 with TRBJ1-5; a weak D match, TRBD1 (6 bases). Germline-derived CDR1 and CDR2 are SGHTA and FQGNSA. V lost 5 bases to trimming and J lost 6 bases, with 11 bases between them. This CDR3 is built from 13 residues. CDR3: CASSDQGSQPQHF. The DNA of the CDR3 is TGTGCCAGCAGCGACCAGGGGAGTCAGCCCCAGCATTTT.

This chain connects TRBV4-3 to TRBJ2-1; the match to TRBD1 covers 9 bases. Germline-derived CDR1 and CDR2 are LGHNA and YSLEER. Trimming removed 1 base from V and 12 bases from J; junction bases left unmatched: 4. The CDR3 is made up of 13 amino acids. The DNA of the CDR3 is TGCGCCAGCAGCCAAGGGGGGACAGGGTGGCAGTTCTTC. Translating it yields CASSQGGTGWQFF.

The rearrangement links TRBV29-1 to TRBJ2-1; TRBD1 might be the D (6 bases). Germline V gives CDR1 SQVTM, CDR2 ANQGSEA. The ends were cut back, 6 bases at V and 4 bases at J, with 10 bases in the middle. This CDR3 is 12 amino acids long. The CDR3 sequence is CSVGHPYNEQFF. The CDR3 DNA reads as TGCAGCGTGGGACATCCGTACAATGAGCAGTTCTTC.

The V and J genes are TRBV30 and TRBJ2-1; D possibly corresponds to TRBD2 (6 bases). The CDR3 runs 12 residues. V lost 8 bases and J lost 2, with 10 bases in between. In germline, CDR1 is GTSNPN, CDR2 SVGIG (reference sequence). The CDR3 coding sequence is TGTGCCGGCGGGAAAACCTACAATGAGCAGTTCTTC. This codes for CAGGKTYNEQFF.

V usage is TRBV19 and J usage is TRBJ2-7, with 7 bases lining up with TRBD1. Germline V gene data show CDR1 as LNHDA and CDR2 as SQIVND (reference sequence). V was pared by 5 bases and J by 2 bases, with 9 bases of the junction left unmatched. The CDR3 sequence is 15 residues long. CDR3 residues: CASSPGSGTAYEQYF. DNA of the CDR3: TGTGCCAGTAGTCCCGGATCCGGGACAGCCTACGAGCAGTACTTC.

CDR3 sequence (DNA): TGCGCCAGCAGCCCAGTCCCCACAGGGGGCAGCTACGAGCAGTACTTC. It translates to CASSPVPTGGSYEQYF. The gene calls are TRBV4-3 and TRBJ2-7; 9 nucleotides align to TRBD1. Germline V gives CDR1 LGHNA, CDR2 YSLEER. The CDR3 covers 16 residues. The V segment lost 4 bases and the J segment 3 bases; nucleotides outside the gene matches: 10.

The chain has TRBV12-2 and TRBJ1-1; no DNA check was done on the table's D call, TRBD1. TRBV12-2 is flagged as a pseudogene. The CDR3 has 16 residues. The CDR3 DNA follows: TGTGCAAGTCGCTTAGAGACGCAAAAGGGGGCGGGTGAAGCTTTCTTT. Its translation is CASRLETQKGAGEAFF.

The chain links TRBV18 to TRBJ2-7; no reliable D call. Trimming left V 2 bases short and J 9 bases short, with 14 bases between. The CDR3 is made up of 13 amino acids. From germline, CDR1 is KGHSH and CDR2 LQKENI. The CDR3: CASSPLADESQYF. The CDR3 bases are TGTGCCAGCTCACCATTGGCGGATGAATCGCAGTACTTC.

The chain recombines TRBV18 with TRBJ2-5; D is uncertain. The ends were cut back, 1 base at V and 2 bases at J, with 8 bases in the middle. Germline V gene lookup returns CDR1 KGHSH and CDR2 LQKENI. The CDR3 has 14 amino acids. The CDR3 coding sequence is TGTGCCAGCTCACCACAAGTCAGGCAAGAGACCCAGTACTTC. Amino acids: CASSPQVRQETQYF. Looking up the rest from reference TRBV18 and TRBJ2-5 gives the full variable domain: NAGVMQNPRHLVRRRGQEARLRCSPMKGHSHVYWYRQLPEEGLKFMVYLQKENIIDESGMPKERFSAEFPKEGPSILRIQQVVRGDSAAYFCASSPQVRQETQYFGPGTRLLVL.

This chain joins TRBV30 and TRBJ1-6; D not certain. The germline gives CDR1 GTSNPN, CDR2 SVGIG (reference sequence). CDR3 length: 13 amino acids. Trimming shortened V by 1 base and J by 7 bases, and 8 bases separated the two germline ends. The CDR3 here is CAWSDPGNSPLHF. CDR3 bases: TGTGCCTGGAGTGACCCCGGGAATTCACCCCTCCACTTT.

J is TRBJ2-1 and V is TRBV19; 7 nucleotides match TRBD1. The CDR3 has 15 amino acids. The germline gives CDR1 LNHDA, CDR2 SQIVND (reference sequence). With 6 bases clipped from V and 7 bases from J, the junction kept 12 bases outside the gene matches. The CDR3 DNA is TGTGCCAGTAGCATAACCACGACAGGGTCAAATGAGCAGTTCTTC. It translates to CASSITTTGSNEQFF.

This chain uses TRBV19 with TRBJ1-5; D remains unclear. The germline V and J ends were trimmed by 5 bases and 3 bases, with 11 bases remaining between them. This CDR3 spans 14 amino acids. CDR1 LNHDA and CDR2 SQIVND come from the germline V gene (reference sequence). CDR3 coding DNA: TGTGCCAGTAGTCGAGGCGGGGACAATCAGCCCCAGCATTTT. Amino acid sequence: CASSRGGDNQPQHF.

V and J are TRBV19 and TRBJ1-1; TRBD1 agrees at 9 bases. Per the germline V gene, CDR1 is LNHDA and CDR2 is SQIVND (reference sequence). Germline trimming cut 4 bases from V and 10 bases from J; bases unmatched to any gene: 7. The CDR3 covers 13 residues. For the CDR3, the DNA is TGTGCCAGTAGTACGGGACAGGGATTGTTAGCTTTCTTT. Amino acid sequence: CASSTGQGLLAFF.

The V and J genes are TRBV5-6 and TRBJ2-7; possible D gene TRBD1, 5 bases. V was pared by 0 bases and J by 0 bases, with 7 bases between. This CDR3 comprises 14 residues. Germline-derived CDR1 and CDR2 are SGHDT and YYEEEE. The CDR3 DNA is TGTGCCAGCAGCTTGGGACAGCACTCCTACGAGCAGTACTTC. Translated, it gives CASSLGQHSYEQYF.

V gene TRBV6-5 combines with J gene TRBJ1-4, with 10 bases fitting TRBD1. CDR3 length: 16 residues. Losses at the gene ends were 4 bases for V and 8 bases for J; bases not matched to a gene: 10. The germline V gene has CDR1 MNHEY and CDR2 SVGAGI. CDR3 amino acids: CASSSRQGAVGEKLFF. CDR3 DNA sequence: TGTGCCAGCAGTTCTAGACAGGGGGCGGTTGGGGAAAAACTGTTTTTT.

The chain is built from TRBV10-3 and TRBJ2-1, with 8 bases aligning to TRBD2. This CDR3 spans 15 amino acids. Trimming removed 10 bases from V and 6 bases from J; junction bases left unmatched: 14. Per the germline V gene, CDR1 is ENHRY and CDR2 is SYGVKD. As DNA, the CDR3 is TGTGCCACCCGGGACCCGGGACTAGTTTCCAATGAGCAGTTCTTC. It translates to CATRDPGLVSNEQFF.

CDR3 protein: CASSLINRVYGYTF. The DNA of the CDR3 is TGTGCCAGCAGTCTCATTAACAGGGTCTATGGCTACACCTTC. This chain uses TRBV28 with TRBJ1-2; the D gene is possibly TRBD1 (6 bases). CDR1 MDHEN and CDR2 SYDVKM come from the germline V gene. V shed 5 bases and J shed 4 bases, with 14 bases lying between them. The CDR3 totals 14 residues.

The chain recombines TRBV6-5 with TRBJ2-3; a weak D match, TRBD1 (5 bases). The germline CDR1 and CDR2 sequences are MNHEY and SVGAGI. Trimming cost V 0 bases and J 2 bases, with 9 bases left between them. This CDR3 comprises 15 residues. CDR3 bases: TGTGCCAGCAGTTACTCGGGGCTCAACACAGATACGCAGTATTTT. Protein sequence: CASSYSGLNTDTQYF.

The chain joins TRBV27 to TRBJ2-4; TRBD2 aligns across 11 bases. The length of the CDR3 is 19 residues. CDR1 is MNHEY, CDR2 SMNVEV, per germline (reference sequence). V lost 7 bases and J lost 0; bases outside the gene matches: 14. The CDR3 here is CASTLRLAGGGIAKNIQYF. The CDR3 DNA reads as TGTGCCAGCACCCTACGGCTAGCGGGAGGCGGGATAGCCAAAAACATTCAGTACTTC.

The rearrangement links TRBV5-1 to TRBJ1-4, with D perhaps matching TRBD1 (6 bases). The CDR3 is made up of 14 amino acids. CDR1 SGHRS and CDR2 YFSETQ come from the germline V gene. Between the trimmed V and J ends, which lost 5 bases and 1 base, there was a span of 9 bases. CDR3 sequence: CASSTTGTNEKLFF. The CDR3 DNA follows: TGCGCCAGCAGTACGACAGGAACTAATGAAAAACTGTTTTTT.

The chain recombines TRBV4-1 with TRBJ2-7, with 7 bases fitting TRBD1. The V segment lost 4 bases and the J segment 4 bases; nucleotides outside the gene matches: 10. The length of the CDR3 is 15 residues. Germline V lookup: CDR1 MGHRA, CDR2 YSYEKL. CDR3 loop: CASSLENRGKYEQYF. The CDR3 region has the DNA TGCGCCAGCAGCCTAGAAAACAGGGGAAAATACGAGCAGTACTTC.

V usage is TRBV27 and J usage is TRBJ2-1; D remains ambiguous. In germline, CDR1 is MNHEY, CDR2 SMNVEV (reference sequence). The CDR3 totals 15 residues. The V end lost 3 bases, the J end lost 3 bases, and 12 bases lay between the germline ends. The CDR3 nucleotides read TGTGCCAGCAGTTTCGCCGATCCGGGCTACAATGAGCAGTTCTTC. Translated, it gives CASSFADPGYNEQFF.

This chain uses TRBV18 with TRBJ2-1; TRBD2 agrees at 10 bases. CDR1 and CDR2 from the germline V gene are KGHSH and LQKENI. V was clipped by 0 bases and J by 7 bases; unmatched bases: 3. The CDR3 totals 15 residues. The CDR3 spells CASSPPASGSNEQFF. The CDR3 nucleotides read TGTGCCAGCTCACCACCGGCTAGCGGGAGTAATGAGCAGTTCTTC.

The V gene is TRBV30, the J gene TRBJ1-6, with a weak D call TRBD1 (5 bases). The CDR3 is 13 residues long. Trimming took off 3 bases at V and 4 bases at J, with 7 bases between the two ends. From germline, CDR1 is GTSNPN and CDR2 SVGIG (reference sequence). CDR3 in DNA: TGTGCCTGGAGACAGGAGTATAATTCACCCCTCCACTTT. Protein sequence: CAWRQEYNSPLHF.

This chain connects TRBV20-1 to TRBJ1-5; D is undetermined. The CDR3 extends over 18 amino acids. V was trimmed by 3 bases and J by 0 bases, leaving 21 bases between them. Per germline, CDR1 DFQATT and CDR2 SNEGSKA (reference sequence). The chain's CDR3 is CSASPPSLRVYSNQPQHF. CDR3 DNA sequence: TGCAGTGCTAGTCCCCCCTCTCTTCGAGTTTATAGCAATCAGCCCCAGCATTTT.